This TCR beta chain was retrieved from a study of sequential checkpoint blockade in melanoma. Study results and limitations: Pretreatment TIL clonality tracked with response in the nivolumab-first arm.

Trimming at V came to 6 bases and at J to 6 bases, leaving 16 bases not matched to a gene. The CDR3 has 16 amino acids. This clone was detected only a few times. Its antigen is still unknown. Regarding treatment: randomized to nivolumab then ipilimumab (arm A) or the reverse (arm B). Patients had received no earlier DNA-damaging chemotherapy. Produced via immunoSEQ multiplex PCR; TCRdb's table is partial and in-frame only. This table has fewer than 8,000 clones, over 20% appearing once. The chain uses TRBV23-1 and TRBJ2-7, with 8 nucleotides matching TRBD2. TRBV23-1 is labeled an ORF, and its function is uncertain. Source: tumor tissue (inferred from file names), taken from a patient given nivolumab and ipilimumab in sequence. The sequence derives from a human donor with melanoma. CDR3 residues: CASSWGGGRLMGEQYF. CDR3 nucleotide sequence: TGCGCCAGCAGCTGGGGGGGCGGGAGGTTAATGGGCGAGCAGTACTTC.